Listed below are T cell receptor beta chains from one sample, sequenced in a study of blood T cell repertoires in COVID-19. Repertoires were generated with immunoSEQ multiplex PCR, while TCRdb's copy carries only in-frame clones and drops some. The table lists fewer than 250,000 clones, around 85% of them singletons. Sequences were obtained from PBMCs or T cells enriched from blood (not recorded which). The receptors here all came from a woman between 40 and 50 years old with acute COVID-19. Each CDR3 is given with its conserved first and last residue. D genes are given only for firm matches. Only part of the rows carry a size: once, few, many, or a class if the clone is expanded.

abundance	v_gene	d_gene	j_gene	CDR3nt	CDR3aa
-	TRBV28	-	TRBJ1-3	TGTGCCAGCAGTTTAGTGGCAGGCTCTGGAAACACCATATATTTT	CASSLVAGSGNTIYF
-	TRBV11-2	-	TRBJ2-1	TGTGCCAGCAGCACACGAACGGGACTCTTCAATGAGCAGTTCTTC	CASSTRTGLFNEQFF
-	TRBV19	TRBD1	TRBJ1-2	TGTGCCAGCTCCGGGACAGGGGTCGGGGAGGGCTACACCTTC	CASSGTGVGEGYTF
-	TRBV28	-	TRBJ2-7	TGTGCCGGAGGGGATAACCTCAAGCAGCAGTACTTC	CAGGDNLKQQYF
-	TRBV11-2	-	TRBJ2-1	TGTGCCAGCAGCTTGCGGGGCTCCTACAATGAGCAGTTCTTC	CASSLRGSYNEQFF
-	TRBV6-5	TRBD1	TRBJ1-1	TGTGCCAGCAGAAAGACAGGGCCCACTGAAGCTTTCTTT	CASRKTGPTEAFF
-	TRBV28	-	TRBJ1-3	TGTGCCAGCAGTTTCAAAGGGGCAACTGGAAACACCATATATTTT	CASSFKGATGNTIYF
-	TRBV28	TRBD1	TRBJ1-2	TGTGCCACCGCGGACAGGATAGCTAACTATGGCTACACCTTC	CATADRIANYGYTF
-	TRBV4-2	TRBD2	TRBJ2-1	TGTGCCAGCAGCTCATCTAGCGGGCCGTACAATGAGCAGTTCTTC	CASSSSSGPYNEQFF
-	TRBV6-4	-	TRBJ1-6	TGTGCCAGCAGTCAACCGGGGGGAAGGGCGTCCTATAATTCACCCCTCCACTTT	CASSQPGGRASYNSPLHF
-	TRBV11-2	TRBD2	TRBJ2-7	TGTGCCAGCGCCCCTTGGCGGGGGGACTACGAGCAGTACTTC	CASAPWRGDYEQYF
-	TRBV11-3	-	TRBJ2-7	TGTGCCAGCAGCGATCGGACTCGCCCCTACGAGCAGTACTTC	CASSDRTRPYEQYF
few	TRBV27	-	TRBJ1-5	TGTGCCAGCAGTCCAGAGCCTTGGCGAGGATCTAGCAATCAGCCCCAGCATTTT	CASSPEPWRGSSNQPQHF
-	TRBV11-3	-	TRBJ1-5	TGTGCCAGCAGCTTAGGGGTGAAGGAGGGTATGGATCAGCCCCAGCATTTT	CASSLGVKEGMDQPQHF
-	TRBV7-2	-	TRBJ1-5	TGTGCCAGCAGCTTAAGGATGGAGCAGCCCCAGCATTTT	CASSLRMEQPQHF
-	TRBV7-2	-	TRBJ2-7	TGTGCCAGCAGCTTAAGATCTACGGGTGGGGAGCAGTACTTC	CASSLRSTGGEQYF
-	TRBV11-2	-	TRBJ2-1	TGTGCCAGCAGACCCCCCGCAGACAGGACTGAGCAGTTCTTC	CASRPPADRTEQFF
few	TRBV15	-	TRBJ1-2	TGTGCCACCAGCAGGCTAGCTAACTATGGCTACACCTTC	CATSRLANYGYTF
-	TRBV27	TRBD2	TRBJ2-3	TGTGCCAGCAGTACCATTACTAGCGCCCAAAGCCGCACAGATACGCAGTATTTT	CASSTITSAQSRTDTQYF
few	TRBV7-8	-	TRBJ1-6	TGTGCCAGCAGCTTAGCGCTTGGGGGCTGGGGTAATTCACCCCTCCACTTT	CASSLALGGWGNSPLHF